This TCR beta chain was found in a study of cytomegalovirus exposure and HLA in healthy donors. PCR used 60 Vbeta primers and 13 Jbeta primers. Here immunoSEQ multiplex PCR was the method, and the copy in TCRdb shows in-frame clones only, minus some. The repertoire holds under 150,000 clones, with around nine tenths as singletons. CDR3 length equals 13 residues. The V gene's germline CDR1 is SGHTA and CDR2 FQGNSA. Of note for this clone: One end of the junction varies from germline; a read error may be responsible.

Sample: PBMCs. This sequence was found in a woman under 40 in good health and CMV-seronegative. The rearrangement links TRBV7-2 to TRBJ2-7; TRBD2 is a possible D gene (5 bases). The CDR3 region has the DNA TGTGCCAGCAGCTTAGGGAGGCGTTACGCGCAGTACTTC. Its translation is CASSLGRRYAQYF.